Below, one TCR beta chain is given with its context. Its matching antigen is unknown. Germline CDR1 SGHAT, CDR2 FQNNGV. The CDR3 runs 12 residues. The ends lost 5 bases at V and 8 bases at J; junction bases unmatched: 5. Researchers ran the PCR with 60 Vbeta and 13 Jbeta primers. The method was immunoSEQ multiplex PCR; TCRdb's version includes in-frame clones alone and lacks a portion of them. Of over 110,000 clones in the sample, 78% were seen once. The record originates from a study of cytomegalovirus exposure and HLA in healthy donors. The study, taken as a whole, reports: Analyses of presence/absence relied on an assumption of roughly uniform sequencing depth across donors.

The chain has TRBV11-2 and TRBJ1-2, with 7 bases identical to TRBD1. The TCR originated in a female donor in good health and CMV-seronegative. The sequenced sample was PBMCs. The CDR3 bases are TGTGCCAGCAGCCCCCTCAGGGGGGGCTACACCTTC. Its translation is CASSPLRGGYTF. Together with reference TRBV11-2 and TRBJ1-2, the CDR3 gives the full variable domain: EAGVAQSPRYKIIEKRQSVAFWCNPISGHATLYWYQQILGQGPKLLIQFQNNGVVDDSQLPKDRFSAERLKGVDSTLKIQPAKLEDSAVYLCASSPLRGGYTFGSGTRLTVV.